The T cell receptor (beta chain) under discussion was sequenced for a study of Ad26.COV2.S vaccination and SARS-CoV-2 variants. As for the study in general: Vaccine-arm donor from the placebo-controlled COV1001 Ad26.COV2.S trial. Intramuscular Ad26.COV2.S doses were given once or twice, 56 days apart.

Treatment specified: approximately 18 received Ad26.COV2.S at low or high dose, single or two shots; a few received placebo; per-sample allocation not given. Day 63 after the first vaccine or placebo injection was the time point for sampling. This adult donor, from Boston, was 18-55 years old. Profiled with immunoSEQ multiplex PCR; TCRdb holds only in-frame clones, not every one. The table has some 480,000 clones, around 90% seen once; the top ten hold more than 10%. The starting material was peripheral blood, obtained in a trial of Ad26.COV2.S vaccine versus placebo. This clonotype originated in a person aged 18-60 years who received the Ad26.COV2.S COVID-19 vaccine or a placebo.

CDR3 coding DNA: TGTGCCAGCTCCCAGGCCAAAAACAGGGCGGCCACCGGGGAGCTGTTTTTT. Translating it yields CASSQAKNRAATGELFF. V and J are TRBV18 and TRBJ2-2; D might be TRBD1 (6 bases). V was cut by 6 bases and J by 4 bases, with 21 bases left in between. Germline loops: CDR1 KGHSH, CDR2 LQKENI. The CDR3 has 17 residues.